A single sample gave rise to the 30 T cell receptor beta chains below, sequenced in a study of response to subunit inactivated influenza vaccine. A single record per CDR3 protein comes from TCRdb applying MiXCR to the RT-PCR reads. The profile shows approximately 170,000 distinct CDR3 sequences, approximately 15% of them singletons. This material consisted of CD8+ T cells sorted from PBMCs, taken about 5 days after vaccination. These receptors originate from a man between 50 and 59 years old who received an inactivated influenza vaccine.

This clonotype came up many times. The J gene is TRBJ2-7, the V gene TRBV6-5; D remains unclear. CDR3 length equals 11 residues. Trimming removed 4 bases at V and 6 bases at J, with 7 bases between. Germline loops: CDR1 MNHEY, CDR2 SVGAGI. CDR3 region: CASSSPPEQYF. CDR3 DNA: TGTGCCAGCAGTTCCCCGCCCGAGCAGTACTTC.

This clonotype appeared a few times. The chain employs TRBV2 and TRBJ1-2; D possibly corresponds to TRBD1 (5 bases). The CDR3 totals 14 residues. Germline V gene data show CDR1 as SNHLY and CDR2 as FYNNEI. The germline V and J ends were trimmed by 6 bases and 6 bases, with 17 bases remaining between them. Here the CDR3 DNA reads TGTGCCAGCAGAGGACACCCCCAGGTTCATGGCTACACCTTC. This codes for CASRGHPQVHGYTF. Looking up the rest from reference TRBV2 and TRBJ1-2 gives the full variable domain: EPEVTQTPSHQVTQMGQEVILRCVPISNHLYFYWYRQILGQKVEFLVSFYNNEISEKSEIFDDQFSVERPDGSNFTLKIRSTKLEDSAMYFCASRGHPQVHGYTFGSGTRLTVV.

The CDR3 sequence: CSARDQGTVNTEAFF. CDR3 nucleotides: TGCAGTGCTAGAGATCAGGGGACAGTGAACACTGAAGCTTTCTTT. The V call is TRBV20-1, the J call TRBJ1-1, with TRBD1 matching 7 bases. In germline, CDR1 is DFQATT, CDR2 SNEGSKA (reference sequence). V shed 0 bases, J shed 0 bases, and the junction held 4 bases outside the gene matches. This CDR3 is 15 amino acids long.

The V gene is TRBV7-9, the J gene TRBJ1-1; D remains unclear. Between the trimmed V and J ends, which lost 6 bases and 0 bases, there was a span of 5 bases. CDR3 size: 12 residues. Looked up from germline, CDR1 is SEHNR and CDR2 is FQNEAQ (reference sequence). CDR3 sequence: CASRPMNTEAFF. DNA for the CDR3: TGTGCCAGCAGGCCCATGAACACTGAAGCTTTCTTT.

The sample holds many counts of this clonotype. The CDR3 reads CASSLVAGPDTQYF. The CDR3 DNA reads TGTGCCAGCAGCTTAGTTGCAGGGCCAGATACGCAGTATTTT. The chain has TRBV11-2 and TRBJ2-3, with TRBD1 as a possible D gene (5 bases). Between the trimmed V and J ends, which lost 1 base and 4 bases, there was a span of 9 bases. CDR1 and CDR2 from the germline V gene are SGHAT and FQNNGV. The CDR3 runs to 14 residues.

This chain's CDR3 is CASSGPGLADNEQFF. The CDR3 DNA reads as TGTGCCAGCAGTGGACCGGGACTAGCAGATAATGAGCAGTTCTTC. This chain uses TRBV27 with TRBJ2-1, with 9 bases lining up with TRBD2. The CDR3 has 15 residues. Germline V gene lookup returns CDR1 MNHEY and CDR2 SMNVEV (reference sequence). Trimming cost V 5 bases and J 7 bases; bases outside gene matches: 9.

This clonotype was seen a few times. The chain recombines TRBV4-1 with TRBJ2-1; D tentatively fits TRBD1 or TRBD2 (5 bases each). CDR1 and CDR2 from the germline V gene are MGHRA and YSYEKL. This CDR3 has 15 residues. V was shortened by 5 bases and J by 6 bases, with 17 bases between the two germline ends. The CDR3 sequence: CASSSGQGAVNEQFF. The CDR3 coding sequence is TGCGCCAGCAGCTCGGGGCAGGGTGCGGTCAATGAGCAGTTCTTC.

There are a few counts of this clonotype. The chain's CDR3 is CSARDRDRAAEQYF. CDR3 bases: TGCAGTGCTAGAGATCGGGACAGGGCGGCCGAGCAGTACTTC. V usage is TRBV20-1 and J usage is TRBJ2-7; the match to TRBD1 covers 9 bases. Germline CDR1 reads DFQATT; CDR2 reads SNEGSKA (reference sequence). CDR3 length: 14 amino acids. The V gene end was trimmed by 0 bases and the J gene end by 6 bases; junction bases not matched to a gene: 6.

The chain combines TRBV20-1 with TRBJ2-1; perhaps TRBD2 as D (6 bases). Germline CDR1 is DFQATT and CDR2 is SNEGSKA (reference sequence). There are 15 residues in the CDR3. Trimming cost V 6 bases and J 8 bases, with 23 bases left between them. CDR3 sequence (DNA): TGCAGTGCCCCCCCTATTGCGGGGCCCTATGATGAGCAGTTCTTC. Translated, it gives CSAPPIAGPYDEQFF.

Only a few counts were recorded for this clonotype. J is TRBJ2-7 and V is TRBV29-1, with D unresolved. The CDR3 is made up of 14 amino acids. V was cut by 4 bases and J by 0 bases, with 13 bases left in between. The germline V gene encodes CDR1 SQVTM and CDR2 ANQGSEA. The CDR3 DNA follows: TGCAGCGTTGCCCTCCGGGCGCCCTCCTACGAGCAGTACTTC. Encoded protein: CSVALRAPSYEQYF.

This clonotype was picked up a small number of times. The J gene is TRBJ2-1, the V gene TRBV7-9; D is uncertain. CDR3 size: 15 residues. Between the trimmed V and J ends, which lost 1 base and 6 bases, there was a span of 13 bases. CDR1 is SEHNR, CDR2 FQNEAQ, per germline (reference sequence). CDR3 loop: CASSLDRSSINEQFF. The DNA for the CDR3 is TGTGCCAGCAGCTTAGATCGATCTAGTATCAATGAGCAGTTCTTC.

This clonotype was picked up a small number of times. The chain has TRBV25-1 and TRBJ2-5, with 7 bases identical to TRBD2. The CDR3 extends over 15 amino acids. Germline CDR1 is MGHDK and CDR2 is SYGVNS. With 5 bases clipped from V and 2 bases from J, the junction kept 8 bases outside the gene matches. The CDR3: CASSSYLAEQETQYF. Written as DNA, the CDR3 is TGTGCCAGCAGTTCATATCTAGCGGAACAAGAGACCCAGTACTTC.

The chain links TRBV5-6 to TRBJ1-1; D is undetermined. V was clipped by 4 bases and J by 10 bases, with 14 bases between them. Germline CDR1 is SGHDT and CDR2 is YYEEEE. This CDR3 spans 12 amino acids. The CDR3 DNA reads as TGTGCCAGCAGCGTACGACTTCGGGGAGCTTTCTTT. It translates to CASSVRLRGAFF.

V is TRBV6-5 and J is TRBJ2-2; 8 bases align to TRBD1. Germline V gives CDR1 MNHEY, CDR2 SVGAGI. With V trimmed by 0 bases and J by 5 bases, 5 bases remained unmatched. The CDR3 consists of 16 residues. The CDR3 region is CASSYSGTGLTGELFF. The CDR3 DNA sequence: TGTGCCAGCAGTTACTCAGGGACAGGTCTTACCGGGGAGCTGTTTTTT.

This clonotype was detected only a few times. The gene calls are TRBV4-3 and TRBJ1-2; possible D gene TRBD1, 5 bases. Deletions cut 0 bases from V and 4 bases from J, with 12 bases between. The germline CDR1 and CDR2 sequences are LGHNA and YSLEER. CDR3 size: 15 residues. This CDR3 is CASSQDLATVYGYTF. The CDR3 coding sequence is TGCGCCAGCAGCCAAGATCTGGCGACAGTCTATGGCTACACCTTC.

This clonotype was seen more than once but under ten times. The rearrangement joins TRBV5-1 to TRBJ1-2, with TRBD1 matching 7 bases. Germline CDR1 is SGHRS and CDR2 is YFSETQ. The CDR3 spans 16 residues. J gave up 6 bases and V 0 bases, and 11 bases lay outside the gene matches. CDR3 sequence: CASSLAGQPFPNGYTF. In DNA form, the CDR3 reads TGCGCCAGCAGCTTGGCGGGACAGCCGTTTCCTAATGGCTACACCTTC.

The genes are TRBV29-1 and TRBJ2-2; D not resolved. This CDR3 region has 13 residues. V was clipped by 4 bases and J by 1 base, with 7 bases between them. Germline loops: CDR1 SQVTM, CDR2 ANQGSEA. CDR3 residues: CSVVRVNTGELFF. In DNA form, the CDR3 reads TGCAGCGTTGTGCGTGTGAACACCGGGGAGCTGTTTTTT.

The CDR3 protein is CASSQGPGQGIEQYF. CDR3 DNA sequence: TGTGCCAGCAGCCAAGGTCCGGGACAGGGGATCGAGCAGTACTTC. This rearrangement joins TRBV4-2 to TRBJ2-7, with 10 bases matching TRBD1. The CDR3 covers 15 residues. Germline lookup yields CDR1 LGHNA and CDR2 YNFKEQ. Trimming removed 1 base from V and 6 bases from J; junction bases left unmatched: 6.

The chain carries TRBV30 and TRBJ1-2; D remains unclear. This CDR3 contains 12 residues. Trimming left V 2 bases short and J 1 base short, with 5 bases between. Germline CDR1 and CDR2: GTSNPN and SVGIG (reference sequence). CDR3: CAWSLINYGYTF. CDR3 nucleotide sequence: TGTGCCTGGAGTTTGATTAACTATGGCTACACCTTC. Complete variable domain (other parts from reference TRBV30 and TRBJ1-2): SQTIHQWPATLVQPVGSPLSLECTVEGTSNPNLYWYRQAAGRGLQLLFYSVGIGQISSEVPQNLSASRPQDRQFILSSKKLLLSDSGFYLCAWSLINYGYTFGSGTRLTVV.

This clonotype turned up a few times. CDR3 protein: CASSPWTAQEGYNEQFF. CDR3 coding DNA: TGTGCCAGCTCACCGTGGACAGCTCAAGAGGGTTACAATGAGCAGTTCTTC. The chain couples TRBV18 to TRBJ2-1; D possibly corresponds to TRBD1 (6 bases). CDR1 and CDR2 (germline): KGHSH, LQKENI. Trimming cost V 3 bases and J 4 bases, with 19 bases left between them. This CDR3 spans 17 amino acids.

The chain links TRBV7-9 to TRBJ2-1; D not certain. Trimming left V 2 bases short and J 0 bases short, with 11 bases between. The CDR3 runs to 16 residues. The germline V gene has CDR1 SEHNR and CDR2 FQNEAQ (reference sequence). The CDR3 DNA sequence: TGTGCCAGCAGCTTAACCCCCCCAAGCTCCTACAATGAGCAGTTCTTC. The encoded protein is CASSLTPPSSYNEQFF.

The chain carries TRBV4-1 and TRBJ2-7; 13 bases fit TRBD2. CDR1 and CDR2 (germline): MGHRA, YSYEKL. Germline trimming cut 1 base from V and 3 bases from J; bases unmatched to any gene: 3. The CDR3 consists of 16 residues. CDR3 in amino acids: CASSQATSGGDYEQYF. DNA of the CDR3: TGCGCCAGCAGCCAAGCAACTAGCGGGGGGGACTACGAGCAGTACTTC.

This clonotype was seen ten or more times. The chain links TRBV10-2 to TRBJ2-3; a weak D match, TRBD1 (6 bases). Germline CDR1 is WSHSY and CDR2 is SAAADI. The germline V and J ends were trimmed by 7 bases and 0 bases, with 11 bases remaining between them. The CDR3 loop spans 14 amino acids. The CDR3 reads CASKQGLSTDTQYF. The CDR3 DNA reads TGCGCCAGCAAGCAGGGGCTTAGCACAGATACGCAGTATTTT.

The CDR3 DNA sequence: TGTGCCAGCAGTTACAGGTTACTCGGGGGCTACGAGCAGTACTTC. Protein: CASSYRLLGGYEQYF. The V gene is TRBV6-2 or TRBV6-3, the J gene TRBJ2-7; D perhaps matches TRBD2 (6 bases). The CDR3 is made up of 15 amino acids. CDR1 MNHEY and CDR2 SVGEGT come from the germline V gene. Trimming removed 2 bases from V and 3 bases from J, with 14 bases in between.

The chain carries TRBV10-3 and TRBJ2-7, with 9 bases identical to TRBD1. Germline V gives CDR1 ENHRY, CDR2 SYGVKD. The CDR3 has 14 residues. V lost 4 bases and J lost 3; bases outside the gene matches: 4. This CDR3 is CAISGTGEVYEQYF. In DNA, the CDR3 is TGTGCCATCAGTGGGACAGGGGAAGTCTACGAGCAGTACTTC.

The CDR3 reads CATTTGKNTEAFF. CDR3 nucleotide sequence: TGTGCCACTACGACAGGAAAGAACACTGAAGCTTTCTTT. The genes are TRBV12-3 or TRBV12-4 and TRBJ1-1, with D tentatively TRBD1 (6 bases). This CDR3 contains 13 residues. The V end lost 10 bases, the J end lost 1 base, and 13 bases lay between the germline ends.

The V and J genes are TRBV30 and TRBJ2-2, with D possibly being TRBD2 (5 bases). Per germline, CDR1 GTSNPN and CDR2 SVGIG (reference sequence). The CDR3 is 16 residues long. V lost 1 base to trimming and J lost 0 bases, with 12 bases between them. This chain's CDR3 is CAWSGSGGANTGELFF. For the CDR3, the DNA is TGTGCCTGGAGTGGTTCAGGAGGCGCGAACACCGGGGAGCTGTTTTTT.

In this sample, this clonotype turned up many times. The CDR3 DNA is TGCGCCAGCAGCCAGGGACTAGGACCTGACAATGAGCAGTTCTTC. Translated, it gives CASSQGLGPDNEQFF. The chain links TRBV4-3 to TRBJ2-1; TRBD2 aligns across 8 bases. Unmatched junction bases numbered 6, after V lost 3 bases and J lost 5 bases. Germline assignment: CDR1 LGHNA and CDR2 YSLEER. The CDR3 spans 15 residues.

The genes are TRBV12-3 or TRBV12-4 and TRBJ2-3, with 9 bases aligning to TRBD2. CDR3 length equals 13 residues. The junction had 2 bases not matched to a gene; V was cut back by 8 bases and J by 2 bases. CDR3 sequence (DNA): TGTGCCAGCGCGGGGGGGAACACAGATACGCAGTATTTT. Translating it yields CASAGGNTDTQYF.

This clonotype was seen at least ten times. The genes are TRBV7-6 and TRBJ2-7; TRBD2 matches 7 bases. V lost 3 bases and J lost 2; bases outside the gene matches: 4. The CDR3 has 14 residues. Per germline, CDR1 SGHVS and CDR2 FNYEAQ. The CDR3 loop reads CASSLGTSAYEQYF. CDR3 DNA sequence: TGTGCCAGCAGCTTGGGAACTAGCGCCTACGAGCAGTACTTC. The full variable domain, rest sourced from reference TRBV7-6 and TRBJ2-7, is GAGVSQSPRYKVTKRGQDVALRCDPISGHVSLYWYRQALGQGPEFLTYFNYEAQQDKSGLPNDRFSAERPEGSISTLTIQRTEQRDSAMYRCASSLGTSAYEQYFGPGTRLTVT.